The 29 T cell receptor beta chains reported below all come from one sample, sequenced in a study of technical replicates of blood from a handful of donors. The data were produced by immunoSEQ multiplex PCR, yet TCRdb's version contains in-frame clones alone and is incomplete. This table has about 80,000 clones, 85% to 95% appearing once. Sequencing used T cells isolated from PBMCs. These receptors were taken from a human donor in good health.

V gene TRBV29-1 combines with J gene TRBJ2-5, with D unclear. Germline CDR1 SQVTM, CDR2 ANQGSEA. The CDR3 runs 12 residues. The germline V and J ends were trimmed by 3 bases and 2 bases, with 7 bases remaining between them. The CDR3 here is CSVESGQETQYF. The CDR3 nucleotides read TGCAGCGTTGAGTCCGGGCAAGAGACCCAGTACTTC.

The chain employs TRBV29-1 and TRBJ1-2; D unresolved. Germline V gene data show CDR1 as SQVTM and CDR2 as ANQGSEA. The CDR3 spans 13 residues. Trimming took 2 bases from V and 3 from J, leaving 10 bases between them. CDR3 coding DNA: TGCAGCGTTGAATCGGGGATAGACTATGGCTACACCTTC. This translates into CSVESGIDYGYTF.

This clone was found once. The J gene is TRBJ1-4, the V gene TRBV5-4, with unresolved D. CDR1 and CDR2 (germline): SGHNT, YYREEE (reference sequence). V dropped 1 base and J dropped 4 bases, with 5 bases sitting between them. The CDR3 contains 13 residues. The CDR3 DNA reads TGTGCCAGCAGCTTGACAGTTAATGAAAAACTGTTTTTT. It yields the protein CASSLTVNEKLFF.

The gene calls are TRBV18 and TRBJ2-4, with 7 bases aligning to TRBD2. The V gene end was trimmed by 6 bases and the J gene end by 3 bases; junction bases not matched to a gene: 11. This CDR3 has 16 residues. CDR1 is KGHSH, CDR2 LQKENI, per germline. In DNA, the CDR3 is TGTGCCAGCTCTCCCCGGGAGGAGATCAACAAAAACATTCAGTACTTC. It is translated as CASSPREEINKNIQYF. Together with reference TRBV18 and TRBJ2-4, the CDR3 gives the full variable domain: NAGVMQNPRHLVRRRGQEARLRCSPMKGHSHVYWYRQLPEEGLKFMVYLQKENIIDESGMPKERFSAEFPKEGPSILRIQQVVRGDSAAYFCASSPREEINKNIQYFGAGTRLSVL.

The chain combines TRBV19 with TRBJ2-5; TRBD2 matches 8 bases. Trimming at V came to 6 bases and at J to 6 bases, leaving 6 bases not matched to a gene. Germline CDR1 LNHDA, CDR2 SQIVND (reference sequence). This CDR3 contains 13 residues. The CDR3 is CASSPSGSKTQYF. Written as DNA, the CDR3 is TGTGCCAGTAGCCCGAGCGGGAGCAAGACCCAGTACTTC.

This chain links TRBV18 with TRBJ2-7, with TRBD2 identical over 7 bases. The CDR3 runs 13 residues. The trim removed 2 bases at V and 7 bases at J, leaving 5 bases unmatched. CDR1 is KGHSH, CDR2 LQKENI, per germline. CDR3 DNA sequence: TGTGCCAGCTCACCAGCGGGAGCAGGAGAGCAGTACTTC. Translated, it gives CASSPAGAGEQYF.

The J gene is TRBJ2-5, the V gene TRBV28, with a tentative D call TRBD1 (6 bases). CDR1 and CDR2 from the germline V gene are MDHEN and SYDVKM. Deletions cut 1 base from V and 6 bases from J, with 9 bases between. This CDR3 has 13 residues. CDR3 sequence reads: CASSLYQGQTQYF. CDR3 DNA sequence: TGTGCCAGCAGTTTATATCAGGGGCAGACCCAGTACTTC. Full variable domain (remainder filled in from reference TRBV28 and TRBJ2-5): DVKVTQSSRYLVKRTGEKVFLECVQDMDHENMFWYRQDPGLGLRLIYFSYDVKMKEKGDIPEGYSVSREKKERFSLILESASTNQTSMYLCASSLYQGQTQYFGPGTRLLVL.

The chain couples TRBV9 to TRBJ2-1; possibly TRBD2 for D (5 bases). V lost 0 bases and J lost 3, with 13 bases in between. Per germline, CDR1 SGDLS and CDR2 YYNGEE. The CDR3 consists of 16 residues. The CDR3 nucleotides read TGTGCCAGCAGCGTAGGTGGTAGCGCTAACTACAATGAGCAGTTCTTC. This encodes CASSVGGSANYNEQFF.

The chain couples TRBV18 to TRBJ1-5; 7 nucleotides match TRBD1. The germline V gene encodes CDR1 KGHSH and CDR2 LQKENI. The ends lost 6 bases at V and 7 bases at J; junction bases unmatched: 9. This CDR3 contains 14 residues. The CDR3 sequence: CASSPTGKEQPQHF. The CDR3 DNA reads TGTGCCAGCTCGCCGACAGGGAAGGAGCAGCCCCAGCATTTT.

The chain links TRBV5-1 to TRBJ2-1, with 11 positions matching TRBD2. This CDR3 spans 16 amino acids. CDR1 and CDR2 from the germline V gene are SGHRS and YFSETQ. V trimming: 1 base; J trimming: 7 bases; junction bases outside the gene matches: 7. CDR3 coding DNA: TGCGCCAGCAGCTTGATAGTTAGCGGGAGGGGAAATGAGCAGTTCTTC. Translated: CASSLIVSGRGNEQFF.

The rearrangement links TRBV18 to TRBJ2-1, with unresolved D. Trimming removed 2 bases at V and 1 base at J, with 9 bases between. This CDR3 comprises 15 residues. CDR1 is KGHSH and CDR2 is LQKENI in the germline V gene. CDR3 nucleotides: TGTGCCAGCTCACCAGTGTCAGGATCCTACAATGAGCAGTTCTTC. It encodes CASSPVSGSYNEQFF. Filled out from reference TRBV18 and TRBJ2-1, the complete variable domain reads NAGVMQNPRHLVRRRGQEARLRCSPMKGHSHVYWYRQLPEEGLKFMVYLQKENIIDESGMPKERFSAEFPKEGPSILRIQQVVRGDSAAYFCASSPVSGSYNEQFFGPGTRLTVL.

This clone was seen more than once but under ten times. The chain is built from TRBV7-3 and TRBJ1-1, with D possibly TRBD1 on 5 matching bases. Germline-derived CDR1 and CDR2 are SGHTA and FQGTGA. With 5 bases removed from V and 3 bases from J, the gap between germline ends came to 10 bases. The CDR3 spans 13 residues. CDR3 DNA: TGTGCCAGCAGCAAGACAGACGACACTGAAGCTTTCTTT. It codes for CASSKTDDTEAFF.

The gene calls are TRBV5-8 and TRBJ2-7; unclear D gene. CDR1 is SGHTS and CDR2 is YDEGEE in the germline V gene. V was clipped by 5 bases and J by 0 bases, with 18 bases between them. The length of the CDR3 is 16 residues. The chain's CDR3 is CASSRFAVPFSYEQYF. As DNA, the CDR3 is TGTGCCAGCAGTCGCTTTGCAGTTCCTTTCTCCTACGAGCAGTACTTC. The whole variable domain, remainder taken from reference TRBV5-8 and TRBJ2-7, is EAGVTQSPTHLIKTRGQQATLRCSPISGHTSVYWYQQALGLGLQFLLWYDEGEERNRGNFPPRFSGRQFPNYSSELNVNALELEDSALYLCASSRFAVPFSYEQYFGPGTRLTVT.

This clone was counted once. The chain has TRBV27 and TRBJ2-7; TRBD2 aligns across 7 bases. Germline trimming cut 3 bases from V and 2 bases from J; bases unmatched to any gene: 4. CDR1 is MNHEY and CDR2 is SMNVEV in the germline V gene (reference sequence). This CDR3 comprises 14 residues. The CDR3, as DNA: TGTGCCAGCAGTTTGGGAGGGCCGACCTACGAGCAGTACTTC. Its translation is CASSLGGPTYEQYF.

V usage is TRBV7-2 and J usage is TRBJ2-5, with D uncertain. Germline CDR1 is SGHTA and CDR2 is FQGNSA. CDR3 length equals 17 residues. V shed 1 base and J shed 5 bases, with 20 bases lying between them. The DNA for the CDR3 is TGTGCCAGCAGCTTAGAATATTGGGCAGGCCTCCGGGAGACCCAGTACTTC. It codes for CASSLEYWAGLRETQYF.

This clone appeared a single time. CDR3 residues: CASSQSGTFPLYGYTF. The CDR3 nucleotides are TGTGCCAGCAGCCAATCGGGTACCTTTCCTCTATATGGCTACACCTTC. The chain has TRBV9 and TRBJ1-2, with D unresolved. This CDR3 has 16 residues. The V end was cut by 4 bases, the J end by 5 bases, with 21 bases between. The V gene's germline CDR1 is SGDLS and CDR2 YYNGEE.

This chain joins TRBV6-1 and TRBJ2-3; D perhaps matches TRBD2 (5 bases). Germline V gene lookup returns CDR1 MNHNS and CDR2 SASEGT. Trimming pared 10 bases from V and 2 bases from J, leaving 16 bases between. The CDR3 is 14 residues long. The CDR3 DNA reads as TGTGCCACCGGGGTAGGGAAAATCACAGATACGCAGTATTTT. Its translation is CATGVGKITDTQYF.

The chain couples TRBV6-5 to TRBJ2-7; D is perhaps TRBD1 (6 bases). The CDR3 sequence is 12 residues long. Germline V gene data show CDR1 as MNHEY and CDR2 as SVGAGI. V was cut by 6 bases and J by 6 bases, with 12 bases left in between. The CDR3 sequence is CASRHTGSEQYF. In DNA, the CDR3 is TGTGCCAGCAGGCATACAGGGTCCGAGCAGTACTTC.

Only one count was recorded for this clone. DNA for the CDR3: TGTGCCAGCAGTCCCGGGGGGGAAGGTTCCTACGAGCAGTACTTC. This encodes CASSPGGEGSYEQYF. The J gene is TRBJ2-7, the V gene TRBV6-5, with 8 bases that match TRBD2. The CDR3 consists of 15 residues. Losses at the gene ends were 5 bases for V and 1 base for J; bases not matched to a gene: 7. CDR1 and CDR2 from the germline V gene are MNHEY and SVGAGI.

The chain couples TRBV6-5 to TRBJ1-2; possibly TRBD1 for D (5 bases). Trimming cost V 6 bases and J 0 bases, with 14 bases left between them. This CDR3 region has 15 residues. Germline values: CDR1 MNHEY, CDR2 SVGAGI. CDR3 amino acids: CASSYGGGANYGYTF. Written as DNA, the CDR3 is TGTGCCAGCAGCTACGGGGGGGGTGCTAACTATGGCTACACCTTC.

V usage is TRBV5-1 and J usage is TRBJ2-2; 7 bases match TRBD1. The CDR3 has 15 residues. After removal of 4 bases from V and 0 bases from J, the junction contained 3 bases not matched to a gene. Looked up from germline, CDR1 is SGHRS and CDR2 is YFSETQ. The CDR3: CASSPGTANTGELFF. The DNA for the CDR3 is TGCGCCAGCAGCCCGGGGACAGCGAACACCGGGGAGCTGTTTTTT.

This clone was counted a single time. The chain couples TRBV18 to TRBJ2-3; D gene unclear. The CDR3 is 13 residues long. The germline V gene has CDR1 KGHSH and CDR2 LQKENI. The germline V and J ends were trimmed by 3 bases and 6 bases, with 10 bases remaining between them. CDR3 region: CASSPTVGDTQYF. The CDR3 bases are TGTGCCAGCTCACCCACTGTCGGGGATACGCAGTATTTT.

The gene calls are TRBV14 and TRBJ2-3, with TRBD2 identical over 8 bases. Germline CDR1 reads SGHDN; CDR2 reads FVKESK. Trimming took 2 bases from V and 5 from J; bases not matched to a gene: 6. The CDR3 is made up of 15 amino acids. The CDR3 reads CASSQPGLDRDTQYF. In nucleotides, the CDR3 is TGTGCCAGCAGCCAACCGGGACTAGATAGAGATACGCAGTATTTT.

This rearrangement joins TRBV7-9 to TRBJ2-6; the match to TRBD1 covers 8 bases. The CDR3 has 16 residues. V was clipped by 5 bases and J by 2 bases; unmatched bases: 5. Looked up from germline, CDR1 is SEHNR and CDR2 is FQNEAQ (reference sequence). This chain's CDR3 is CASSLWTGTGANVLTF. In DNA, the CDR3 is TGTGCCAGCAGCCTATGGACAGGGACTGGGGCCAACGTCCTGACTTTC.

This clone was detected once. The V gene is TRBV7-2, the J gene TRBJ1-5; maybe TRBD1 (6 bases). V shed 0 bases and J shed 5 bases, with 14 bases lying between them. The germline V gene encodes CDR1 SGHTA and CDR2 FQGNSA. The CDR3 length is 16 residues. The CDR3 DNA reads TGTGCCAGCAGCTTAGCGGCCTGGGGGCAGGATCAGCCCCAGCATTTT. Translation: CASSLAAWGQDQPQHF.

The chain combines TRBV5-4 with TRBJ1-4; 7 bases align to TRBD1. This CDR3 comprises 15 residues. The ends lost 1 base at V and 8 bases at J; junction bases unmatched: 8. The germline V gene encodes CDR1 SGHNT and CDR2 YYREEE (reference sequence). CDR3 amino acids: CASSLQPGGGEKLFF. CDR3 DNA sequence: TGTGCCAGCAGCTTGCAGCCAGGGGGTGGCGAAAAACTGTTTTTT.

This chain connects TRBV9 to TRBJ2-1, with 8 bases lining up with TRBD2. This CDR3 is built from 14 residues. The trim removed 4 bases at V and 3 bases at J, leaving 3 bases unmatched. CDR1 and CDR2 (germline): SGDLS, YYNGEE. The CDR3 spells CASSPSGFYNEQFF. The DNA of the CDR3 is TGTGCCAGCAGCCCTAGCGGGTTCTACAATGAGCAGTTCTTC.

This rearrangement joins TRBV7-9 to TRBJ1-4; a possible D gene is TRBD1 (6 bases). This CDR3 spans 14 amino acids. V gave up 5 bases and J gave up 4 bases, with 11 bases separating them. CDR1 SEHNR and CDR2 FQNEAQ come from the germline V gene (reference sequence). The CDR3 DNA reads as TGTGCCAGCAGCGGGGAACAGGGTAATGAAAAACTGTTTTTT. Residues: CASSGEQGNEKLFF.

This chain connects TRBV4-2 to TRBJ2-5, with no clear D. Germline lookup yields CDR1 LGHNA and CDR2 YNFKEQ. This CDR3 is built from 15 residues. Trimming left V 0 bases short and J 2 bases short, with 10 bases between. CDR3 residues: CASSQDRSRQETQYF. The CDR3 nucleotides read TGTGCCAGCAGCCAAGATCGGTCGCGGCAAGAGACCCAGTACTTC.